This TCR beta chain was obtained from a study of control samples from healthy donors and cancer patients. Here immunoSEQ multiplex PCR was the method, and the copy in TCRdb shows in-frame clones only, minus some. The sample consists of 100,000 to 150,000 clones, more than 80% of them appearing once. The sequence derives from a man in his fifties or sixties in good health. The sequenced material came from blood.

This chain's CDR3 is CASSLGARRTGGFEQYF. The CDR3 coding sequence is TGTGCCAGCAGTTTAGGGGCTAGAAGGACAGGGGGGTTCGAGCAGTACTTC. The chain links TRBV27 to TRBJ2-7, with 10 nucleotides matching TRBD1. The CDR3 loop spans 17 amino acids. Germline V gene lookup returns CDR1 MNHEY and CDR2 SMNVEV (reference sequence). With 2 bases clipped from V and 6 bases from J, the junction kept 13 bases outside the gene matches.